The 22 T cell receptor beta chains presented below share a single source sample, sequenced in a study of blood T cell repertoires in COVID-19. The table came from immunoSEQ multiplex PCR; TCRdb's copy has only in-frame clones and leaves some out. Of 120,000 to 150,000 clones listed, around three quarters are singletons. The material sequenced was peripheral blood. All receptors derive from a man between 45 and 60 years old with active or convalescent COVID-19.

This clone was counted once. J is TRBJ2-7 and V is TRBV6-5; TRBD2 is a possible D gene (6 bases). The CDR3 sequence is 14 residues long. Germline V gene lookup returns CDR1 MNHEY and CDR2 SVGAGI. The ends were cut back, 2 bases at V and 3 bases at J, with 11 bases in the middle. The CDR3 DNA follows: TGTGCCAGCAGTTACGCTGACGGGAGCTACGAGCAGTACTTC. This gives the protein CASSYADGSYEQYF.

This rearrangement joins TRBV4-2 to TRBJ1-2; D is unclear. V was shortened by 1 base and J by 2 bases, with 11 bases between the two germline ends. The CDR3 runs to 15 residues. Germline V gene data show CDR1 as LGHNA and CDR2 as YNFKEQ. CDR3 coding DNA: TGTGCCAGCAGCCAAGTCGATGCGGGCAACTATGGCTACACCTTC. It codes for CASSQVDAGNYGYTF.

V is TRBV30 and J is TRBJ2-4, with 7 bases that match TRBD1. Trimming removed 2 bases from V and 11 bases from J; junction bases left unmatched: 12. CDR1 GTSNPN and CDR2 SVGIG come from the germline V gene (reference sequence). The CDR3 totals 14 residues. The DNA for the CDR3 is TGTGCCTGGAGTTACTTCGAACAGGGGAATGTTCAGTACTTC. It is translated as CAWSYFEQGNVQYF.

This clone was found once. The chain couples TRBV5-4 to TRBJ2-3, with 12 bases that match TRBD2. Germline V gene lookup returns CDR1 SGHNT and CDR2 YYREEE (reference sequence). The CDR3 has 16 amino acids. Trimming at V came to 3 bases and at J to 6 bases, leaving 8 bases not matched to a gene. CDR3 sequence: CASSSGLAGSKDTQYF. Written as DNA, the CDR3 is TGTGCCAGCAGCTCCGGACTAGCGGGAAGTAAGGATACGCAGTATTTT.

V and J are TRBV5-1 and TRBJ2-3; unclear D gene. Per the germline V gene, CDR1 is SGHRS and CDR2 is YFSETQ. The CDR3 consists of 13 residues. Trimming stripped 0 bases from V and 5 bases from J, with 7 bases between. The CDR3 nucleotides are TGCGCCAGCAGCTTGGCAGGCCAAGATACGCAGTATTTT. Protein: CASSLAGQDTQYF.

The V gene is TRBV24-1, the J gene TRBJ2-1, with TRBD1 as a possible D gene (6 bases). CDR3 length: 15 residues. V lost 5 bases and J lost 0, with 10 bases in between. The germline V gene encodes CDR1 KGHDR and CDR2 SFDVKD. The CDR3 protein is CATSVGRGSYNEQFF. The CDR3 DNA reads TGTGCCACCAGTGTAGGCAGGGGCTCCTACAATGAGCAGTTCTTC.

The chain is built from TRBV5-1 and TRBJ2-5; 7 bases align to TRBD2. CDR3 length: 14 residues. Losses at the gene ends were 3 bases for V and 5 bases for J; bases not matched to a gene: 7. The germline V gene has CDR1 SGHRS and CDR2 YFSETQ. The CDR3 DNA reads as TGCGCCAGCAGCTGGTGGACTAGGTCGGAGACCCAGTACTTC. It specifies CASSWWTRSETQYF.

The V call is TRBV19, the J call TRBJ2-7; 8 bases align to TRBD2. Germline V lookup: CDR1 LNHDA, CDR2 SQIVND (reference sequence). This CDR3 has 15 residues. The ends lost 1 base at V and 5 bases at J; junction bases unmatched: 7. CDR3 DNA sequence: TGTGCCAGTAGTATAGGGAGCGGGAGAATGGACGAGCAGTACTTC. It yields the protein CASSIGSGRMDEQYF.

The genes are TRBV30 and TRBJ1-1; tentatively, D is TRBD1 (5 bases). Trimming removed 0 bases from V and 0 bases from J, with 14 bases in between. Germline V gene lookup returns CDR1 GTSNPN and CDR2 SVGIG (reference sequence). This CDR3 is built from 16 residues. For the CDR3, the DNA is TGTGCCTGGAGTGTACTTGACGCAGGGATGAACACTGAAGCTTTCTTT. It specifies CAWSVLDAGMNTEAFF.

The V and J genes are TRBV9 and TRBJ2-1; 9 positions agree with TRBD1. In germline, CDR1 is SGDLS, CDR2 YYNGEE. The V segment lost 4 bases and the J segment 5 bases; nucleotides outside the gene matches: 7. The CDR3 loop spans 15 amino acids. DNA for the CDR3: TGTGCCAGCAGCCCTCGGGACAGGGAGAACAATGAGCAGTTCTTC. This sequence encodes CASSPRDRENNEQFF.

This chain links TRBV19 with TRBJ1-5, with 12 bases that match TRBD1. Germline CDR1 and CDR2: LNHDA and SQIVND (reference sequence). This CDR3 is built from 17 residues. With V trimmed by 0 bases and J by 7 bases, 7 bases remained unmatched. The CDR3 DNA is TGTGCCAGTAGTATAGAAACCGGGACAGGGGGCTACCAGCCCCAGCATTTT. It is translated as CASSIETGTGGYQPQHF.

This chain connects TRBV30 to TRBJ2-5; 12 nucleotides match TRBD2. CDR3 size: 14 residues. CDR1 and CDR2 from the germline V gene are GTSNPN and SVGIG (reference sequence). V was clipped by 3 bases and J by 4 bases; unmatched bases: 3. In DNA form, the CDR3 reads TGTGCCTGGAGGCCGGGACTAGCGGGAGAGACCCAGTACTTC. Translating gives CAWRPGLAGETQYF.

The sample holds one count of this clone. V gene TRBV30 combines with J gene TRBJ1-2; D gene unclear. The V end lost 3 bases, the J end lost 6 bases, and 11 bases lay between the germline ends. Germline assignment: CDR1 GTSNPN and CDR2 SVGIG (reference sequence). The CDR3 extends over 12 amino acids. Written as DNA, the CDR3 is TGTGCCTGGAGGGAGCCGGAAGATGGCTACACCTTC. It yields the protein CAWREPEDGYTF.

The V call is TRBV28, the J call TRBJ1-2; D unresolved. Germline values: CDR1 MDHEN, CDR2 SYDVKM. V shed 7 bases and J shed 4 bases, with 13 bases lying between them. The length of the CDR3 is 13 residues. In DNA form, the CDR3 reads TGTGCCAGCATCCCGTCGAGCCTCTATGGCTACACCTTC. Encoded protein: CASIPSSLYGYTF.

This chain joins TRBV27 and TRBJ2-7; D gene unclear. Germline V gives CDR1 MNHEY, CDR2 SMNVEV (reference sequence). V lost 5 bases and J 3 bases, leaving 5 bases between the germline ends. The CDR3 is 11 residues long. The CDR3 sequence: CASSLNYEQYF. CDR3 coding DNA: TGTGCCAGCAGTCTTAACTACGAGCAGTACTTC.

The chain couples TRBV4-2 to TRBJ2-3; perhaps TRBD2 as D (5 bases). This CDR3 spans 15 amino acids. Trimming took 5 bases from V and 0 from J, leaving 12 bases between them. CDR1 LGHNA and CDR2 YNFKEQ come from the germline V gene. The CDR3 spells CASSYEGGSTDTQYF. DNA for the CDR3: TGTGCCAGCAGCTACGAGGGCGGGAGCACAGATACGCAGTATTTT.

This chain links TRBV4-1 with TRBJ2-7; a possible D gene is TRBD2 (6 bases). CDR3 size: 14 residues. Germline V gene lookup returns CDR1 MGHRA and CDR2 YSYEKL. Trimming pared 1 base from V and 2 bases from J, leaving 9 bases between. CDR3 protein: CASSQVGGTYEQYF. The CDR3 DNA sequence: TGCGCCAGCAGCCAAGTGGGAGGAACCTACGAGCAGTACTTC.

The chain has TRBV10-3 and TRBJ2-3; perhaps TRBD1 as D (6 bases). This CDR3 has 12 amino acids. Germline CDR1 and CDR2: ENHRY and SYGVKD. Trimming shortened V by 10 bases and J by 3 bases, and 11 bases separated the two germline ends. The CDR3 nucleotides are TGTGCCACGCAAGGGGGTACAGATACGCAGTATTTT. Amino acids: CATQGGTDTQYF.

This sequence joins TRBV5-4 and TRBJ1-2; D unclear. The CDR3 is made up of 13 amino acids. The germline V and J ends were trimmed by 1 base and 8 bases, with 12 bases remaining between them. Germline assignment: CDR1 SGHNT and CDR2 YYREEE (reference sequence). The CDR3 coding sequence is TGTGCCAGCAGCTTGAGTAAGAGAGAAGGCTACACCTTC. Its protein is CASSLSKREGYTF. Complete variable domain (other parts from reference TRBV5-4 and TRBJ1-2): ETGVTQSPTHLIKTRGQQVTLRCSSQSGHNTVSWYQQALGQGPQFIFQYYREEENGRGNFPPRFSGLQFPNYSSELNVNALELDDSALYLCASSLSKREGYTFGSGTRLTVV.

The rearrangement uses TRBV2 and TRBJ1-2; D gene uncertain. Germline values: CDR1 SNHLY, CDR2 FYNNEI. V gave up 6 bases and J gave up 5 bases, with 10 bases separating them. The CDR3 has 12 amino acids. CDR3 in amino acids: CASRGAGYGYTF. In DNA form, the CDR3 reads TGTGCCAGCAGGGGCGCAGGATATGGCTACACCTTC. Drawing the rest from reference TRBV2 and TRBJ1-2, the complete variable domain is EPEVTQTPSHQVTQMGQEVILRCVPISNHLYFYWYRQILGQKVEFLVSFYNNEISEKSEIFDDQFSVERPDGSNFTLKIRSTKLEDSAMYFCASRGAGYGYTFGSGTRLTVV.

The V call is TRBV6-5, the J call TRBJ2-5, with D possibly TRBD2 on 6 matching bases. Deletions cut 0 bases from V and 3 bases from J, with 8 bases between. Germline V CDR1 and CDR2: MNHEY, SVGAGI. The CDR3 contains 14 residues. Written as DNA, the CDR3 is TGTGCCAGCAGTTACTCCGGGGGAAAAGAGACCCAGTACTTC. It is translated as CASSYSGGKETQYF.

The chain couples TRBV10-2 to TRBJ2-7; perhaps TRBD1 as D (6 bases). The CDR3 covers 14 residues. The V end was cut by 11 bases, the J end by 0 bases, with 17 bases between. CDR1 WSHSY and CDR2 SAAADI come from the germline V gene. CDR3 nucleotides: TGCGCCGCTATGGGGGCGATTAGCTCCTACGAGCAGTACTTC. This translates into CAAMGAISSYEQYF.